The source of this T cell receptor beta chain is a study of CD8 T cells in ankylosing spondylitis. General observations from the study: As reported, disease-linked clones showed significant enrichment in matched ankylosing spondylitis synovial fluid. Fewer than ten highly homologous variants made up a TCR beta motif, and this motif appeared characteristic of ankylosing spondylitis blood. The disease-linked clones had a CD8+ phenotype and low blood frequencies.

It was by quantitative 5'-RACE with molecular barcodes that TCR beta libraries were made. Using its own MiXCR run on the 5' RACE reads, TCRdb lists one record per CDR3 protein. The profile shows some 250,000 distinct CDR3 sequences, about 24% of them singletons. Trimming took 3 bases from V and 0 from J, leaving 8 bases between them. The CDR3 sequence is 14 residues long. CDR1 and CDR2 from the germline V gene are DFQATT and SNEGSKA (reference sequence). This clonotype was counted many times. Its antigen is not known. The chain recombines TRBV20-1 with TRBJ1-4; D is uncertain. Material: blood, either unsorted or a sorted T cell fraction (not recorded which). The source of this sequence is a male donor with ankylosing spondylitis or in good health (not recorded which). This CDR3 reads CSASTPSTNEKLFF. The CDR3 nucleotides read TGCAGTGCTAGTACTCCATCAACTAATGAAAAACTGTTTTTT.